A selection of T cell receptor beta chains follows, all from one sample in a study of T cells in Graves' hyperthyroidism and ophthalmopathy. TCRdb re-derived calls from the multiplex PCR reads in MiXCR, one entry per CDR3 protein. The sample lists some 650,000 distinct CDR3 sequences, around 16% occurring once. Sequenced material: blood. The receptors were gathered from a woman aged 40 to 50 with Graves' ophthalmopathy. CDR3s include the opening cysteine and the closing phenylalanine or tryptophan. A D gene is named only where the DNA matches it firmly. Only some rows state a clone size, as once, few, many or a class for expanded clones.

D gene,V gene,J gene,clone size,CDR3 DNA,CDR3 protein
NA,TRBV27,TRBJ2-3,NA,TGTGCCAGCAGTTTATTTCAGGGAAGAGATACGCAGTATTTT,CASSLFQGRDTQYF
TRBD1,TRBV19,TRBJ1-6,NA,TGTGCCAGTCGGGACAGGGGACGGTCCTATAATTCACCCCTCCACTTT,CASRDRGRSYNSPLHF
NA,TRBV6-1,TRBJ2-7,many,TGTGCCAGCAGAGCGAGAGGGGGTGGCAGGGACACCTACGAGCAGTACTTC,CASRARGGGRDTYEQYF
NA,TRBV7-9,TRBJ1-1,many,TGTGCCAGCAGCCCCGATGGGGGGCGGGGAGCTTTCTTT,CASSPDGGRGAFF
NA,TRBV19,TRBJ1-4,NA,TGTGCCAGTAGTCCGCCGGGTTCTCGGAATGAAAAACTGTTTTTT,CASSPPGSRNEKLFF
NA,TRBV16,TRBJ2-7,NA,TGTGCCAGCAGCCACCGGGACACAGCCTACGAGCAGTACTTC,CASSHRDTAYEQYF
TRBD2,TRBV27,TRBJ2-1,NA,TGTGCCAGCAGTTTAGGGAGCGGGAGGGCCAGTAATGAGCAGTTCTTC,CASSLGSGRASNEQFF
TRBD1,TRBV15,TRBJ2-1,NA,TGTGCCACCAGCAAGCGGGACAGGGTCAGGGTTGAGCAGTTCTTC,CATSKRDRVRVEQFF
NA,TRBV29-1,TRBJ1-2,NA,TGCAGCGTTTTCGCGGCCCGTGGCTACACCTTC,CSVFAARGYTF
TRBD2,TRBV11-2,TRBJ2-1,NA,TGTGCCAGCAGCTTAGTCCCGACTAGCGGGGGAACCTACAATGAGCAGTTCTTC,CASSLVPTSGGTYNEQFF
NA,TRBV5-1,TRBJ1-4,NA,TGCGCCAGCAGCGTGACAGGTTGGGAAAAACTGTTTTTT,CASSVTGWEKLFF
TRBD1,TRBV11-2,TRBJ2-6,many,TGTGCCAGCAGCCCGCAGGGGGCGATTTCTGGGGCCAACGTCCTGACTTTC,CASSPQGAISGANVLTF
NA,TRBV11-2,TRBJ1-1,many,TGTGCCAGCAGCTTAGACCTTATGAACACTGAAGCTTTCTTT,CASSLDLMNTEAFF
TRBD1,TRBV2,TRBJ1-2,NA,TGTGCCAGCAGCGCGACAGGGTTTTACTATGGCTACACCTTC,CASSATGFYYGYTF
TRBD2,TRBV20-1,TRBJ2-5,few,TGCAGTGCTAGAGATTCTAGCGGGAGGGCCTGGGAGACCCAGTACTTC,CSARDSSGRAWETQYF
NA,TRBV28,TRBJ1-4,NA,TGTGCCAGCACCCTCGGGGGACCGGGTAATGAAAAACTGTTTTTT,CASTLGGPGNEKLFF